This T cell receptor (beta chain) was observed in a study of blood T cell repertoires in COVID-19. At the level of the study: Samples representing acute and convalescent COVID-19 were sourced from the United States, Italy and Spain. PBMCs, B-cell-depleted T cells, or T cells provided the cDNA or gDNA that made up the material.

Details on this clone: One end of the junction does not line up with germline, which may come from a read error.

Germline V gene lookup returns CDR1 SGHTA and CDR2 FQGNSA. The CDR3 has 14 residues. How the authors handled the data: Nucleated cell counts were estimated from reference gene primer amplification. Method: immunoSEQ multiplex PCR; TCRdb's copy keeps in-frame clones and lacks some. The V and J calls and clone size come from that table; D and trimming were worked out from the DNA. The top ten clones hold 10% to 15% of a sample with some 220,000 clones, around 81% of them seen once. The sample taken for sequencing was peripheral blood. This chain joins TRBV7-2 and TRBJ2-1; 10 nucleotides line up with TRBD2. This TCR came from a human donor in a cohort sampled during active COVID-19. This chain's CDR3 is CASSLAGAPREQFF. The CDR3 DNA sequence: TGTGCCAGCAGCCTAGCGGGGGCCCCAAGAGAGCAGTTCTTC.